This T cell receptor beta chain comes out of a study of metastatic and nonmetastatic thyroid tumors. About the study: Repertoire comparison spanned blood and tumor or nodule tissue of malignant and benign thyroid patients.

Not a single patient had been given any form of treatment at any point before undergoing thyroid surgery. TCRdb re-clonotyped the PCR reads via MiXCR. The profile shows tens of thousands of clones, roughly 4% of them singletons. This clone was counted only a few times. CDR1 and CDR2 from the germline V gene are MNHEY and SMNVEV (reference sequence). V lost 6 bases, J lost 11 bases, and 20 bases lay in between. The CDR3 is made up of 14 amino acids. V gene TRBV27 combines with J gene TRBJ2-1; TRBD2 is a possible D gene (6 bases). The sequence was obtained from a female donor with papillary thyroid cancer or a benign thyroid nodule (not recorded which). Some clones in this sample may be carry-over from other donors' samples. Material for sequencing was blood. The CDR3 sequence: CASRSSGYNLQQFF. DNA of the CDR3: TGTGCCAGCAGGAGTAGCGGTTACAATCTGCAGCAGTTCTTC.